The clone carrying this T cell receptor beta chain has a handful of counts. This sample was taken from a study of T cells after yellow fever vaccination. Study-level information: Fractions low in cell number were prepared with SMART-Seq v4 Ultra Low Input.

This CDR3 comprises 13 residues. Germline CDR1 is SGHTA and CDR2 is FQGNSA. Trimming took off 7 bases at V and 5 bases at J, with 14 bases between the two ends. TCRdb recomputed calls from the 5' RACE reads with MiXCR, one row per CDR3 protein. The profile shows a few hundred thousand distinct CDR3 sequences, approximately 6.8% of them singletons. The source of this sequence is a man younger than 40 who received the YFV17D yellow fever vaccine. The rearrangement links TRBV7-2 to TRBJ2-5; D call uncertain. Here the sequenced sample was CD4+ T cells sorted from PBMCs, taken on the day of the yellow fever booster vaccination. The CDR3 here is CASTKGVGETQYF. CDR3 sequence (DNA): TGTGCCAGCACCAAAGGTGTAGGGGAGACCCAGTACTTC.